This T cell receptor (beta chain) was identified during a study of cytomegalovirus exposure and HLA in healthy donors. The germline CDR1 and CDR2 sequences are LGHNA and YNFKEQ. Trimming pared 0 bases from V and 9 bases from J, leaving 15 bases between. There are 15 residues in the CDR3. Whole-study findings and limits: Earlier findings revealed that most TCR beta V segments proved productive either about 87% or about 30% of the time.

Donors sampled were nominally healthy, though unrecorded immune exposures were likely. In regard to this clone: The antigen is undetermined.

Amplification used 60 Vbeta primers and 13 Jbeta primers. The method was immunoSEQ multiplex PCR; TCRdb's version includes in-frame clones alone and lacks a portion of them. The sample shows 95,000 to 150,000 clones, 70% to 80% of them seen only once. The sequenced sample consisted of PBMCs. This chain connects TRBV4-2 to TRBJ2-1; D uncertain. This clonotype was sampled from a young man in good health and CMV-seronegative. CDR3 sequence reads: CASSQERAGSGEQFF. CDR3 bases: TGTGCCAGCAGCCAAGAACGAGCCGGGTCGGGTGAGCAGTTCTTC.